Listed below are T cell receptor beta chains from one sample, sequenced in a study of T-cell memory formation after mild COVID-19. One entry per CDR3 protein, called by TCRdb with MiXCR from the 5' RACE reads. The data show approximately 290,000 distinct CDR3 sequences, approximately 20% seen once. The sample consisted of PBMCs or a T cell subset sorted from them (not recorded which). These receptors all stem from a man younger than 30 who had mild COVID-19 (a few samples of this study predate the infection). Cell type and time point are not known. Each CDR3 is given with its conserved first and last residue.

V,CDR3
TRBV10-3,CAISEIGSYNEQFF
TRBV4-3,CASSPRLAGYNEQFF
TRBV11-2,CASSSLHNTLADERF
TRBV12-3/TRBV12-4,CASRPGRLGEPSGANVLTF
TRBV4-1,CASSQSDVADTQYF
TRBV29-1,CSVKGGATDTQYF
TRBV5-1,CASSLEGPGSYNEQFF
TRBV18,CASSLSGQVSYEQYF
TRBV6-2/TRBV6-3,CASSYSRLDGSDEQFF
TRBV12-3/TRBV12-4,CASNLFPGSNSPLHF
TRBV18,CASSPLLAGLTDTQYF
TRBV7-2,CASSLEFPGAVALTQYF
TRBV5-1,CASSPRALGLAGGSSGANVLTF
TRBV6-2/TRBV6-3,CASSSSGGPYQPQHF
TRBV6-1,CASSVEYSNQPQHF
TRBV5-5,CASSLGRGASSDTEAFF
TRBV15,CATGRYTEAFF
TRBV5-5,CASSARLAGRENEETQYF
TRBV29-1,CSVRSGVWAEAFF
TRBV5-1,CASQEGASYEQYF
TRBV5-1,CASSLGSGERGEQFF
TRBV4-1,CASSPVGQHYGYTF
TRBV7-7,CASSLYSGGTDTQYF
TRBV24-1,CATGDRVAGELFF
TRBV20-1,CSARQGTNGGTEAFF
TRBV7-9,CASSLGPRGGDSGNQPQHF
TRBV12-3/TRBV12-4,CASSLGGQWYGYTF
TRBV5-1,CASSLTVGNTEAFF
TRBV5-8,CASSYDRENQPQHF